What follows is one T cell receptor (beta chain) and its context. What it binds is not known. The CDR3 is cut off 3 residues early in the read; its end comes from the germline J gene. Measured with immunoSEQ multiplex PCR; TCRdb has only the in-frame clones, and not every one. The sample is made up of fewer than 20,000 clones, none counted only once. This sample is part of a study of T cell clonality in common variable immunodeficiency. Study-wide points: Fewer deletions and N-nucleotide insertions were reportedly seen in common variable immunodeficiency TCR beta sequences.

The V segment lost 5 bases and the J segment 8 bases; nucleotides outside the gene matches: 8. The CDR3 contains 14 residues. Germline V gives CDR1 SGHTA, CDR2 FQGNSA. The clonotype originates from a human donor with common variable immunodeficiency. The chain uses TRBV7-2 and TRBJ1-4; 7 bases are shared with TRBD1. Input material: peripheral blood mononuclear cells. CDR3 DNA, as far as it was read: TGTGCCAGCAGCCGTAACAGGGGAGGGGAAAAA. This codes for CASSRNRGGEK. The whole CDR3 sequence reads CASSRNRGGEKLFF.